The present T cell receptor (beta chain) was sequenced within a study of T cells in Graves' hyperthyroidism and ophthalmopathy. Study-wide context: Any treatment followed the collection of peripheral blood at initial diagnosis.

Clinical symptoms, serum thyroxine, TRAb, thyroid ultrasound and orbital computed tomography informed diagnoses. Study findings and constraints: Most thyroid clonotypes with frequency above 0.001 were detected in blood. In simple terms, a model built on 13 V-J features told ophthalmopathy apart from stable hyperthyroidism.

A remark on this clonotype: Its target is not known.

It was RNA transcripts that yielded the amplified TCR beta CDR3 regions. Primed by the HTBI set, a first-round RT-PCR was run on the TCR CDR3. TCRdb re-derived calls from the multiplex PCR reads in MiXCR, one entry per CDR3 protein. This table holds approximately 690,000 distinct CDR3 sequences, about a fifth found once. The TCR sequence derives from a man younger than 40 with Graves' ophthalmopathy. The sample taken for sequencing was blood.

In DNA, the CDR3 is TGTGCCAGCAGCTTATCCGGGACTAGTGAGACCCAGTACTTC. It yields the protein CASSLSGTSETQYF. The V gene is TRBV5-6, the J gene TRBJ2-5, with TRBD2 identical over 8 bases. In germline, CDR1 is SGHDT, CDR2 YYEEEE. The CDR3 loop spans 14 amino acids. J lost 5 bases, V lost 2 bases, and 5 bases had no gene match.